This TCR beta chain was sequenced for a study of regulatory T cells in long-lasting Graves disease. Study-level findings and limits: Analyses excluded thyroid tissue, covering peripheral blood alone. Persistent-disease Graves' patients showed less TCR diversity than new cases.

This clonotype was recorded many times. Its matching antigen is unknown. For TCR beta, libraries came from iRepertoire HTBI primers and Arm-PCR of CDR3 regions. Each CDR3 protein is one row after TCRdb ran MiXCR on the multiplex PCR reads. The sample lists more than 400,000 distinct CDR3 sequences; about 16% were seen once. Indicated time point: newly diagnosed GD, antithyroid drugs for less than 3 months. The TCR library was made from RNA extracted from PBMCs. These data also formed part of another study, on T cells in Graves' hyperthyroidism and ophthalmopathy. That study reports: Before onset, ophthalmopathy was predicted by the model a median around 6.5 months earlier.

The receptor was isolated from a woman under 40 with Graves disease. This sample comprised peripheral blood mononuclear cells (PBMCs), obtained at new diagnosis, from a patient treated with antithyroid drugs.

The CDR3 region is CASSLVGGVNTEAFF. The CDR3 nucleotides read TGCGCCAGCAGCTTGGTTGGAGGGGTGAACACTGAAGCTTTCTTT. The rearrangement joins TRBV5-1 to TRBJ1-1, with a weak D call TRBD1 (5 bases). The CDR3 covers 15 residues. V lost 0 bases and J lost 0, with 9 bases in between. Germline CDR1 SGHRS, CDR2 YFSETQ.